The rows below give T cell receptor beta chains drawn from one sample of a study of cytomegalovirus exposure and HLA in healthy donors. Profiling relied on immunoSEQ multiplex PCR, and the TCRdb table lists in-frame clones only, not all of them. The data contain some 150,000 clones, 70% to 80% of them singletons. What was sequenced was PBMCs. The source is a woman aged 40 to 49 in good health and CMV-seronegative. The CDR3 runs from the conserved cysteine through the conserved F or W. Clone size is not always given. Where it is, it says once, few, many or a class for expanded clones.

J: TRBJ2-7; V: TRBV5-1; size: NA; CDR3: CASRASGGLVYEQYF
J: TRBJ2-3; V: TRBV5-1; size: NA; CDR3: CASSPPRGSTDTQYF
J: TRBJ2-5; V: TRBV5-1; size: few; CDR3: CASSLGDRGDQETQYF
J: TRBJ1-2; V: TRBV6-1; size: NA; CDR3: CASSELRGKDYGYTF
J: TRBJ2-7; V: TRBV4-1; size: NA; CDR3: CASSQRNGVEQYF
J: TRBJ1-4; V: TRBV6-5; size: NA; CDR3: CASSFTGQSEKLFF
J: TRBJ1-1; V: TRBV7-9; size: NA; CDR3: CASSPPGSSNTEAFF
J: TRBJ1-2; V: TRBV9; size: NA; CDR3: CASSLTGNGYTF
J: TRBJ2-1; V: TRBV6-1; size: NA; CDR3: CASIAGGSYNEQFF
J: TRBJ1-6; V: TRBV9; size: NA; CDR3: CASSAGGAQYNSPLHF
J: TRBJ2-1; V: TRBV6-6; size: NA; CDR3: CASSLYTGIHEQFF
J: TRBJ2-7; V: TRBV6-1; size: NA; CDR3: CASIPRDRAYEQYF
J: TRBJ2-1; V: TRBV18; size: NA; CDR3: CASSPEPGQPNEQFF
J: TRBJ1-1; V: TRBV7-8; size: NA; CDR3: CASSYPPNRLRGTEAFF
J: TRBJ2-7; V: TRBV10-1; size: few; CDR3: CASSSGTGNYEQYF
J: TRBJ1-5; V: TRBV13; size: NA; CDR3: CASSLRMTGHTSNQPQHF
J: TRBJ2-4; V: TRBV19; size: NA; CDR3: CASSSFGAGVNIQYF